This T cell receptor beta chain was recorded in a study of blood T cell repertoires in COVID-19. The wider study: From T cells, B-cell-depleted T cells, or PBMCs came the material, which was cDNA or gDNA.

The table came from immunoSEQ multiplex PCR; TCRdb's copy has only in-frame clones and leaves some out. Of approximately 260,000 clones listed, around four fifths were seen once; the top ten hold about 4.3%. Trimming left V 1 base short and J 6 bases short, with 6 bases between. CDR3 length equals 13 residues. Germline V CDR1 and CDR2: SGHAT, FQNNGV. The chain links TRBV11-2 to TRBJ2-2; D gene ambiguous. This receptor was taken from a man between 60 and 75 years old who had recovered from COVID-19. The sequencing sample was made of peripheral blood. The CDR3 protein is CASSLGISGELFF. CDR3 DNA: TGTGCCAGCAGCTTAGGTATCTCCGGGGAGCTGTTTTTT.